The 8 T cell receptor beta chains reported below all come from one sample, sequenced in a study of T cells after yellow fever vaccination. TCRdb reprocessed the 5' RACE reads with MiXCR, giving one entry per CDR3 protein. The sample lists around 250,000 distinct CDR3 sequences; 6.9% were seen once. Sequencing used CD4+ T cells sorted from PBMCs, obtained 15 days after the yellow fever booster vaccination. The receptor source for this set is a man aged 30 to 45 who received the YFV17D yellow fever vaccine.

The chain links TRBV20-1 to TRBJ1-2; D call uncertain. Germline V CDR1 and CDR2: DFQATT, SNEGSKA (reference sequence). The V end lost 7 bases, the J end lost 3 bases, and 18 bases lay between the germline ends. The CDR3 is 14 amino acids. The CDR3 loop reads CSVPSEGGHYGYTF. The CDR3 DNA reads as TGCAGTGTCCCGAGTGAGGGAGGGCACTATGGCTACACCTTC.

This clonotype was counted a few times. The chain uses TRBV25-1 and TRBJ2-7; D is tentatively TRBD1 or TRBD2 (5 bases each). Trimming pared 4 bases from V and 2 bases from J, leaving 15 bases between. The CDR3 runs 15 residues. CDR1 is MGHDK, CDR2 SYGVNS, per germline. This chain's CDR3 is CASSVAPGPTYEQYF. The CDR3 coding sequence is TGTGCCAGCAGTGTTGCGCCGGGACCAACCTACGAGCAGTACTTC.

This clonotype was found many times. The rearrangement links TRBV7-2 to TRBJ2-5; D perhaps matches TRBD1 (5 bases). The germline V gene has CDR1 SGHTA and CDR2 FQGNSA. The V gene lost 0 bases and the J gene lost 3 bases, with 8 bases spanning the gap. CDR3 size: 14 residues. CDR3 DNA sequence: TGTGCCAGCAGCTTAGCCCCACAGGAAGAGACCCAGTACTTC. Residues: CASSLAPQEETQYF.

This clonotype was seen more than once but under ten times. The rearrangement uses TRBV7-2 and TRBJ2-5; TRBD1 matches 7 bases. Per the germline V gene, CDR1 is SGHTA and CDR2 is FQGNSA. Losses at the gene ends were 8 bases for V and 5 bases for J; bases not matched to a gene: 8. The CDR3 has 13 amino acids. CDR3 residues: CASCKGAWETQYF. In DNA, the CDR3 is TGTGCCAGCTGCAAGGGGGCTTGGGAGACCCAGTACTTC.

The chain carries TRBV6-1 and TRBJ2-7; TRBD2 is a possible D gene (5 bases). Trimming left V 8 bases short and J 3 bases short, with 17 bases between. The CDR3 length is 14 residues. Germline V lookup: CDR1 MNHNS, CDR2 SASEGT. The CDR3 nucleotides read TGTGCCAGCTCTCGTCGGTTAGGGAGCTACGAGCAGTACTTC. This encodes CASSRRLGSYEQYF.

This chain uses TRBV7-7 with TRBJ2-7; 10 bases line up with TRBD2. CDR3 size: 15 residues. In germline, CDR1 is SSHAT, CDR2 FNYEAQ (reference sequence). V trimming: 5 bases; J trimming: 7 bases; junction bases outside the gene matches: 11. The CDR3 DNA reads as TGTGCCAGCAGCAAGACGGGACTAGCGTTTAAAGAGCAGTACTTC. Translating gives CASSKTGLAFKEQYF.

This clonotype came up a few times. The CDR3 region has the DNA TGTGCCAGCAGCGTAGACATCGGGGAGCTGTTTTTT. This codes for CASSVDIGELFF. The chain carries TRBV9 and TRBJ2-2; D unclear. This CDR3 region has 12 residues. Germline V CDR1 and CDR2: SGDLS, YYNGEE. Between the trimmed V and J ends, which lost 0 bases and 7 bases, there was a span of 4 bases.

Many counts were recorded for this clonotype. As DNA, the CDR3 is TGTGCCTGGAAACAGCCTACCGCGAACACCGGGGAGCTGTTTTTT. Translation: CAWKQPTANTGELFF. The chain combines TRBV30 with TRBJ2-2; D gene uncertain. This CDR3 is built from 15 residues. The ends were cut back, 4 bases at V and 0 bases at J, with 12 bases in the middle. The V gene's germline CDR1 is GTSNPN and CDR2 SVGIG (reference sequence).